Listed here is a single T cell receptor beta chain. The sample belongs to a study of blood T cell repertoires in COVID-19. Study at large: From T cells, B-cell-depleted T cells, or PBMCs came the material, which was cDNA or gDNA.

Under the authors' procedure: By means of reference gene primer amplification, nucleated cell counts were estimated. TCRdb's table, derived via immunoSEQ multiplex PCR, lists solely in-frame clones and lacks some. V, J and clone size reflect that table, while D and trimming were determined from the DNA. This sample has tens of thousands of clones; roughly 84% occur once, and the top ten carry roughly 4%. The CDR3 length is 18 residues. V shed 2 bases, J shed 4 bases, and the junction held 9 bases outside the gene matches. CDR1 and CDR2 (germline): MNHEY, SMNVEV (reference sequence). V is TRBV27 and J is TRBJ1-6, with 9 positions matching TRBD1. The receptor comes from a man aged 80 or over with active COVID-19. Sample: peripheral blood. The CDR3 sequence: CASSLRGQGLQYNSPLHF. In DNA, the CDR3 is TGTGCCAGCAGTTTACGGGGACAGGGATTGCAATATAATTCACCCCTCCACTTT.